This T cell receptor (beta chain) was observed in a study of blood T cell repertoires in COVID-19. As for the study in general: Some COVID-19 samples were acute and others convalescent; all came from the United States, Italy and Spain. In each case, the material was cDNA or gDNA derived from T cells, B-cell-depleted T cells, or PBMCs.

Germline V lookup: CDR1 SGHVS, CDR2 FQNEAQ. This CDR3 comprises 14 residues. V gave up 1 base and J gave up 1 base, with 7 bases separating them. Authors' methods: Reference gene primers were amplified, and this amplification served to estimate nucleated cell counts. The method was immunoSEQ multiplex PCR; TCRdb's version includes in-frame clones alone and lacks a portion of them. V and J calls and clone size follow that table, whereas D and trimming were derived from the DNA. This sample yields approximately 120,000 clones, of which around four fifths are seen a single time; 5.5% belongs to the top ten.

The sequence was collected from a man aged 60 to 75 with acute or convalescent COVID-19. Sequencing was carried out using peripheral blood. The J gene is TRBJ1-1, the V gene TRBV7-8; no reliable D call. The CDR3 sequence: CASSLVARNTEAFF. DNA for the CDR3: TGTGCCAGCAGCTTAGTAGCCCGGAACACTGAAGCTTTCTTT.